The entry below gives a single T cell receptor (beta chain) sequence along with its context. Its antigen is undetermined. Germline V CDR1 and CDR2: MNHNS, SASEGT. Trimming pared 6 bases from V and 3 bases from J, leaving 5 bases between. This CDR3 spans 11 amino acids. The sample originates from a study of T cells in localized non-small cell lung cancer. Study-wide points: A median around 55 of the top 100 tumor clones appeared in adjacent lung.

Profiled with immunoSEQ multiplex PCR; TCRdb holds only in-frame clones, not every one. Of tens of thousands of clones detected, 80% appear once; the ten largest clones hold 8% to 10%. Material: peripheral blood, obtained before any cancer treatment. This clonotype was sampled from a female donor aged 60 or older with stage I lung adenocarcinoma. The chain combines TRBV6-1 with TRBJ2-5, with D possibly matching TRBD1 (5 bases). The DNA of the CDR3 is TGTGCCAGCAGAGGGGAAGAGACCCAGTACTTC. As protein: CASRGEETQYF.